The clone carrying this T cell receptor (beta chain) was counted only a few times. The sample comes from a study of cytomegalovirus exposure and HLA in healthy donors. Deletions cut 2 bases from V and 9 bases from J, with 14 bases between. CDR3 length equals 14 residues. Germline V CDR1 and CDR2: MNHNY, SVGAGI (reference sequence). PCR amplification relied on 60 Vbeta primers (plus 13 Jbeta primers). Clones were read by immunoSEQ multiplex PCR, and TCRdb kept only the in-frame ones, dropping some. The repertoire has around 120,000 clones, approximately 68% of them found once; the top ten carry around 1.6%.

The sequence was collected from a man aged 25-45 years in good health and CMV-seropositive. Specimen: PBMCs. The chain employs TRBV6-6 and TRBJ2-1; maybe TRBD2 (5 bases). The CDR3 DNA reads TGTGCCAGCAGTTACGGGCACCTAGCTATTGAGCAGTTCTTC. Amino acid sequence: CASSYGHLAIEQFF.